Listed here are 9 T cell receptor beta chains from one sample, sequenced in a study of T cell changes during pregnancy in multiple sclerosis. The table came from immunoSEQ multiplex PCR; TCRdb's copy has only in-frame clones and leaves some out. Among tens of thousands of clones listed, roughly nine tenths were seen once. The sequencing here drew on CD4+ T cells from peripheral blood mononuclear cells, taken in the third trimester of pregnancy. The source of these receptors is a female donor in good health, enrolled as a control in a pregnancy study.

The chain couples TRBV5-6 to TRBJ1-5, with a tentative D call TRBD1 (6 bases). V lost 2 bases and J lost 0, with 9 bases in between. From germline, CDR1 is SGHDT and CDR2 YYEEEE. There are 15 residues in the CDR3. CDR3 DNA: TGTGCCAGCAGCTTCCGCAGGGGTAGCAATCAGCCCCAGCATTTT. Its protein product is CASSFRRGSNQPQHF.

The CDR3 nucleotides read TGTGCCTGGAATGGGGGCTGGAGATCGAGGAAGAAGGGCTACACCTTC. Translating gives CAWNGGWRSRKKGYTF. The chain links TRBV30 to TRBJ1-2; a weak D match, TRBD1 (6 bases). The CDR3 spans 16 residues. Germline values: CDR1 GTSNPN, CDR2 SVGIG (reference sequence). The ends were cut back, 4 bases at V and 8 bases at J, with 26 bases in the middle.

V gene TRBV18 combines with J gene TRBJ1-3; 7 nucleotides match TRBD1. Trimming cost V 1 base and J 4 bases; bases outside gene matches: 10. CDR3 length: 17 residues. Germline CDR1 reads KGHSH; CDR2 reads LQKENI. DNA for the CDR3: TGTGCCAGCTCACCACTTACGACAGGGCTATCAGGAAACACCATATATTTT. Amino acid sequence: CASSPLTTGLSGNTIYF.

A single count supports this clone. The rearrangement joins TRBV29-1 to TRBJ1-4; possible D gene TRBD1, 6 bases. The CDR3 extends over 13 amino acids. CDR1 and CDR2 from the germline V gene are SQVTM and ANQGSEA. Trimming removed 7 bases at V and 6 bases at J, with 15 bases between. CDR3 DNA: TGCAGCGCCACGCCGACAGGTTATGAAAAACTGTTTTTT. Translating gives CSATPTGYEKLFF.

This clone was detected only a few times. The chain combines TRBV6-5 with TRBJ1-6; possible D gene TRBD1, 5 bases. Germline V gene sequence: CDR1 MNHEY, CDR2 SVGAGI. The CDR3 spans 14 residues. V shed 8 bases and J shed 7 bases, with 15 bases lying between them. The DNA of the CDR3 is TGTGCCAGCCGGGGGAGCTCAGGAAATTCACCCCTCCACTTT. Its protein product is CASRGSSGNSPLHF.

The chain recombines TRBV18 with TRBJ2-7, with 7 positions matching TRBD2. Germline assignment: CDR1 KGHSH and CDR2 LQKENI. The length of the CDR3 is 15 residues. V was pared by 3 bases and J by 0 bases, with 5 bases of the junction left unmatched. The CDR3 is CASSPEASGSYEQYF. The CDR3 nucleotides are TGTGCCAGCTCACCGGAAGCTAGCGGCTCCTACGAGCAGTACTTC.

The rearrangement joins TRBV7-2 to TRBJ1-2; no reliable D call. Trimming pared 4 bases from V and 7 bases from J, leaving 13 bases between. Germline-derived CDR1 and CDR2 are SGHTA and FQGNSA. CDR3 size: 13 residues. CDR3 DNA sequence: TGTGCCAGCAGCTCGTGGACTGCCGGTGGCTACACCTTC. It specifies CASSSWTAGGYTF.

The chain uses TRBV19 and TRBJ1-2; 7 bases agree with TRBD1. Germline V lookup: CDR1 LNHDA, CDR2 SQIVND (reference sequence). There are 15 residues in the CDR3. Trimming removed 3 bases from V and 7 bases from J; junction bases left unmatched: 11. The CDR3 DNA sequence: TGTGCCAGTAGTATGCCCAGGGGGAGCACTCGTGGCTACACCTTC. Its protein product is CASSMPRGSTRGYTF.

This chain links TRBV7-3 with TRBJ2-7, with D possibly matching TRBD2 (6 bases). This CDR3 region has 15 residues. V was trimmed by 1 base and J by 2 bases, leaving 12 bases between them. Germline CDR1 SGHTA, CDR2 FQGTGA. CDR3 sequence: CASSLMSGEAYEQYF. The CDR3 region has the DNA TGTGCCAGCAGCTTAATGTCGGGGGAGGCCTACGAGCAGTACTTC. Based on the CDR3 plus reference TRBV7-3 and TRBJ2-7, the full variable domain is GAGVSQTPSNKVTEKGKYVELRCDPISGHTALYWYRQSLGQGPEFLIYFQGTGAADDSGLPNDRFFAVRPEGSVSTLKIQRTERGDSAVYLCASSLMSGEAYEQYFGPGTRLTVT.